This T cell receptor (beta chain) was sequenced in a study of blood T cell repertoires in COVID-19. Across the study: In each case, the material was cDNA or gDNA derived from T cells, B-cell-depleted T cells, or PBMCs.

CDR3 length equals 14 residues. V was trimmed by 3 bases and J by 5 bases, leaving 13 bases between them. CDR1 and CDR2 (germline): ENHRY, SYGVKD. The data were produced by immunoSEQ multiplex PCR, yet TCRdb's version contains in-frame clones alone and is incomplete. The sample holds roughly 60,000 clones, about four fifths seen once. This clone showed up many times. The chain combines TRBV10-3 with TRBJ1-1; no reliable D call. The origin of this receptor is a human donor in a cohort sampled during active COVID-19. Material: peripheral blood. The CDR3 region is CAISEPGPGTEAFF. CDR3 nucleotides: TGTGCCATCAGTGAACCCGGCCCGGGGACTGAAGCTTTCTTT.